This entry lists 14 T cell receptor beta chains sequenced from one sample in a study of blood T cell repertoires in COVID-19. Method: immunoSEQ multiplex PCR; TCRdb's copy keeps in-frame clones and lacks some. The data show some 260,000 clones, with roughly 90% seen just once and about 0.65% held by the top ten. What was sequenced was peripheral blood. Every receptor here comes from a human donor in a cohort sampled during active COVID-19.

This clone has more than one count but fewer than ten. The chain combines TRBV30 with TRBJ1-1; D perhaps matches TRBD1 (6 bases). The CDR3 has 14 amino acids. V lost 0 bases to trimming and J lost 1 base, with 9 bases between them. Germline CDR1 GTSNPN, CDR2 SVGIG (reference sequence). The CDR3 sequence: CAWSVRTANTEAFF. CDR3 DNA: TGTGCCTGGAGTGTACGGACAGCGAACACTGAAGCTTTCTTT.

The V and J genes are TRBV24-1 and TRBJ2-2, with TRBD1 identical over 9 bases. J was trimmed by 5 bases and V by 9 bases; bases with no gene match: 12. The CDR3 spans 16 residues. CDR1 and CDR2 from the germline V gene are KGHDR and SFDVKD. In DNA, the CDR3 is TGTGCCACCCGACCCGGGGGACAGGGCAAGACCGGGGAGCTGTTTTTT. Translating gives CATRPGGQGKTGELFF.

This chain links TRBV4-2 with TRBJ1-1; D is uncertain. The CDR3 has 15 amino acids. V lost 3 bases to trimming and J lost 0 bases, with 11 bases between them. CDR1 and CDR2 (germline): LGHNA, YNFKEQ. The CDR3 DNA follows: TGTGCCAGCAGCCATAGGAGACTAATGAACACTGAAGCTTTCTTT. It yields the protein CASSHRRLMNTEAFF.

V is TRBV19 and J is TRBJ1-5; the D is unclear. With 6 bases removed from V and 7 bases from J, the gap between germline ends came to 19 bases. In germline, CDR1 is LNHDA, CDR2 SQIVND (reference sequence). The length of the CDR3 is 15 residues. DNA for the CDR3: TGTGCCAGTAGCTCTGGACCGACGGCGGGGCAGCCCCAGCATTTT. Translating gives CASSSGPTAGQPQHF.

V and J are TRBV19 and TRBJ1-1; 7 bases fit TRBD1. CDR1 and CDR2 (germline): LNHDA, SQIVND (reference sequence). There are 17 residues in the CDR3. With 6 bases clipped from V and 1 base from J, the junction kept 14 bases outside the gene matches. CDR3 in DNA: TGTGCCAGTAGGCCAATGAGGGGGCAAGTCGGGAACACTGAAGCTTTCTTT. Translation: CASRPMRGQVGNTEAFF.

This chain joins TRBV7-3 and TRBJ1-5; D is perhaps TRBD1 (5 bases). Trimming shortened V by 2 bases and J by 6 bases, and 11 bases separated the two germline ends. Per germline, CDR1 SGHTA and CDR2 FQGTGA. This CDR3 comprises 14 residues. CDR3 nucleotide sequence: TGTGCCAGCAGCTTATCCCAGGGCGGTCAGCCCCAGCATTTT. This translates into CASSLSQGGQPQHF.

This chain uses TRBV2 with TRBJ1-2; perhaps TRBD1 as D (5 bases). The germline V gene encodes CDR1 SNHLY and CDR2 FYNNEI. The CDR3 extends over 16 amino acids. The V and J ends lost 4 bases and 3 bases respectively, with 18 bases between them. In DNA form, the CDR3 reads TGTGCCAGCAGTGTGTGGGGCAAACCAGCCGACTATGGCTACACCTTC. It codes for CASSVWGKPADYGYTF.

This clone was detected only a few times. The chain carries TRBV30 and TRBJ2-6; 7 bases line up with TRBD1. The CDR3 has 14 amino acids. The V gene end was trimmed by 3 bases and the J gene end by 2 bases; junction bases not matched to a gene: 1. Germline loops: CDR1 GTSNPN, CDR2 SVGIG (reference sequence). CDR3 loop: CAWSGTAGANVLTF. The CDR3, as DNA: TGTGCCTGGAGCGGGACAGCTGGGGCCAACGTCCTGACTTTC.

With regard to this clone: The same CDR3 is also encoded by other DNA sequences in this sample. This chain connects TRBV27 to TRBJ1-2; D remains ambiguous. The germline gives CDR1 MNHEY, CDR2 SMNVEV (reference sequence). This CDR3 has 13 residues. Trimming removed 0 bases from V and 4 bases from J, with 6 bases in between. CDR3 sequence (DNA): TGTGCCAGCAGTTTATCCGGTAGCTATGGCTACACCTTC. This translates into CASSLSGSYGYTF.

J is TRBJ1-5 and V is TRBV6-6; TRBD1 is a possible D gene (5 bases). Trimming took off 2 bases at V and 4 bases at J, with 9 bases between the two ends. CDR1 MNHNY and CDR2 SVGAGI come from the germline V gene (reference sequence). The CDR3 loop spans 14 amino acids. The CDR3 region is CASSYSDRNQPQHF. In nucleotides, the CDR3 is TGTGCCAGCAGTTACAGTGACAGAAATCAGCCCCAGCATTTT.

This chain links TRBV6-5 with TRBJ2-7; 7 positions agree with TRBD1. Germline V gene lookup returns CDR1 MNHEY and CDR2 SVGAGI. The CDR3 covers 14 residues. J lost 0 bases, V lost 7 bases, and 6 bases had no gene match. The CDR3 DNA sequence: TGTGCCAGCAACAAGGACAGGATCTCCTACGAGCAGTACTTC. Translating it yields CASNKDRISYEQYF.

The CDR3 loop reads CASARPGWMGNTEAFF. DNA of the CDR3: TGTGCCAGCGCCCGACCGGGGTGGATGGGAAACACTGAAGCTTTCTTT. V gene TRBV27 combines with J gene TRBJ1-1, with D hard to call. The germline V and J ends were trimmed by 8 bases and 2 bases, with 21 bases remaining between them. Germline V gives CDR1 MNHEY, CDR2 SMNVEV (reference sequence). The CDR3 totals 16 residues.

This chain links TRBV4-1 with TRBJ1-2, with D unresolved. The CDR3 spans 13 residues. Trimming left V 0 bases short and J 4 bases short, with 6 bases between. The germline CDR1 and CDR2 sequences are MGHRA and YSYEKL. CDR3 residues: CASSQDHIYGYTF. CDR3 coding DNA: TGCGCCAGCAGCCAAGATCACATCTATGGCTACACCTTC.

This chain links TRBV18 with TRBJ1-2, with 9 bases aligning to TRBD1. V shed 6 bases, J shed 2 bases, and the junction held 4 bases outside the gene matches. Germline CDR1 KGHSH, CDR2 LQKENI. The CDR3 contains 14 residues. For the CDR3, the DNA is TGTGCCAGCTCGCGGGGACAGGGCAACTATGGCTACACCTTC. Its translation: CASSRGQGNYGYTF. The entire variable domain, with the rest obtained from reference TRBV18 and TRBJ1-2, is as follows: NAGVMQNPRHLVRRRGQEARLRCSPMKGHSHVYWYRQLPEEGLKFMVYLQKENIIDESGMPKERFSAEFPKEGPSILRIQQVVRGDSAAYFCASSRGQGNYGYTFGSGTRLTVV.